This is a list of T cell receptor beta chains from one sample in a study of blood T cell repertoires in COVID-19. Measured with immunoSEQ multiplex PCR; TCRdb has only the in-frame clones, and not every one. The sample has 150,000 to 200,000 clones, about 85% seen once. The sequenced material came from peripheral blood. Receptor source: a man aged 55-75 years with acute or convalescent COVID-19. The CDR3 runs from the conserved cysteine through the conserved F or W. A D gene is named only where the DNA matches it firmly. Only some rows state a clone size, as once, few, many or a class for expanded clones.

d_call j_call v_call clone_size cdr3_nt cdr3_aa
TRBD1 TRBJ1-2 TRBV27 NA TGTGCCAGCAGTCCAGGGGTGGGACAGGGATTGGATGGCTACACCTTC CASSPGVGQGLDGYTF
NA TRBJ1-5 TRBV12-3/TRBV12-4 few TGTGCCAGCAGACAGGGCAATCAGCCCCAGCATTTT CASRQGNQPQHF
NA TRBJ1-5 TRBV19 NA TGTGCCAGTAGTATTTGGGACACCGGCAATCAGCCCCAGCATTTT CASSIWDTGNQPQHF
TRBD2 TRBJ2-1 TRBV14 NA TGTGCCAGCAGCCAAGAGGTCTCCGGGACTAGCGGGACGGGCGTCTACAATGAGCAGTTCTTC CASSQEVSGTSGTGVYNEQFF
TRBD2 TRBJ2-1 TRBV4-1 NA TGCGCCAGCAGCCGAAATAGCGGGAGCACCTACAATGAGCAGTTCTTC CASSRNSGSTYNEQFF
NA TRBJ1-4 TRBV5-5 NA TGTGCCAGCACCCCGCGGGGTACAGACGCAACTAATGAAAAACTGTTTTTT CASTPRGTDATNEKLFF
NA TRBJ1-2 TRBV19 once TGTGCCAGTAGTCGTGGGTCACAGGGCGTTGGCTACACCTTC CASSRGSQGVGYTF
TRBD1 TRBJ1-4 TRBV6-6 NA TGTGCCAGCTATTCCGACAGGGACTATGAAAAACTGTTTTTT CASYSDRDYEKLFF
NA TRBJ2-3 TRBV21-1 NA TGTGCCAGCAGCACGACAGGGGTGGATACGCAGTATTTT CASSTTGVDTQYF
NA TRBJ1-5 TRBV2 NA TGTGCCAGCCAAAATGGGGGCGATCAGCCCCAGCATTTT CASQNGGDQPQHF
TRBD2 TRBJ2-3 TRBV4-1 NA TGCGCCAGCAGCCAAGACCTCCAGACTAGCGGGGGGCGCACAGATACGCAGTATTTT CASSQDLQTSGGRTDTQYF
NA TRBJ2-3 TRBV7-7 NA TGTGCCAGCAGCTTAGGGGGACATATCACAGATACGCAGTATTTT CASSLGGHITDTQYF
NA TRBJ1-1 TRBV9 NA TGTGCCAGCAGGGGGGCAGGGACTGAAGCTTTCTTT CASRGAGTEAFF
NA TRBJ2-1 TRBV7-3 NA TGTGCCAGCGCACCCCTCCCGGGACTTGCCAGGACGCCTACAAATGAGCAGTTCTTC CASAPLPGLARTPTNEQFF
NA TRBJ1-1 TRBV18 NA TGTGCCAGCTCACGGGGCGACACTGAAGCTTTCTTT CASSRGDTEAFF
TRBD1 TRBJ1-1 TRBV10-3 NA TGTGCCATCAGTGAGGAGGGGGCCCAGGGCCCCGGGACTGAAGCTTTCTTT CAISEEGAQGPGTEAFF
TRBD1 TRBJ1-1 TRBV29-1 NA TGCAGCGGCGGGACAGGGGCCGGGGGTGAAGCTTTCTTT CSGGTGAGGEAFF
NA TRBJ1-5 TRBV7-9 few TGTGCCAGCAGCCGGGGGTCGGATCAGCCCCAGCATTTT CASSRGSDQPQHF
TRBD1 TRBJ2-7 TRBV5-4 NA TGTGCCAGCAGCTCGGACAGGAAATTAACCTACGAGCAGTACTTC CASSSDRKLTYEQYF
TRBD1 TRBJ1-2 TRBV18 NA TGTGCCAGCTCACCAATAGGACAGGGGAATGGCTACACCTTC CASSPIGQGNGYTF
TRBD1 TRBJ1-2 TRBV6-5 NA TGTGCCAGCACCCTCTTGACAGGGGGCTATGGCTACACCTTC CASTLLTGGYGYTF
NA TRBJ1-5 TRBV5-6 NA TGTGCCAGCAGCTTGGGCCCTGCAGGCAATCAGCCCCAGCATTTT CASSLGPAGNQPQHF
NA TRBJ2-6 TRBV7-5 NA TGTGCCAGAAGCTACCGACAGGGGGAAGTCTCTGGGGCCAACGTCCTGACTTTC CARSYRQGEVSGANVLTF
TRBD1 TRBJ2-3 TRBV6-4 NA TGTGCCAGCAGTAATTCTCCCGGGACAGGGGGTATCGCAGATACGCAGTATTTT CASSNSPGTGGIADTQYF
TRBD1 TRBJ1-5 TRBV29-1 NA TGCAGCGTGATAGTACAGACAGGGGGCAATCAGCCCCAGCATTTT CSVIVQTGGNQPQHF
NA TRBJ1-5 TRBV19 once TGTGCCAGTAGTATCGAACCAGGGGGCAATCAGCCCCAGCATTTT CASSIEPGGNQPQHF
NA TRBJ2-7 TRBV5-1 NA TGCGCCAGCAGCTTGGTAGTAGGACAGTACGAGCAGTACTTC CASSLVVGQYEQYF
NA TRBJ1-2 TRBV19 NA TGTGCCAGTAGTATAGATCTATCCAGAGGAGGCTACACCTTC CASSIDLSRGGYTF
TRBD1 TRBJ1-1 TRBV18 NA TGTGCCAGCTCAGAGGGGGCTGGGGACACTGAAGCTTTCTTT CASSEGAGDTEAFF
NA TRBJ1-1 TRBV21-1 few TGTGCCAGCAGCCGGGATCGACGGAACACTGAAGCTTTCTTT CASSRDRRNTEAFF
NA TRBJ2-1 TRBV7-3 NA TGTGCCAGCAGCTTAAAGGTATTAGCGAATTACAATGAGCAGTTCTTC CASSLKVLANYNEQFF
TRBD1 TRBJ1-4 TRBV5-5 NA TGTGCCAGCAGCTTGGCTGGACAGGGAACTAATGAAAAACTGTTTTTT CASSLAGQGTNEKLFF
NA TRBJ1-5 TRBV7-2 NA TGTGCCAGCACCAAAGATAACAGGCCCCAGCCCCAGCATTTT CASTKDNRPQPQHF
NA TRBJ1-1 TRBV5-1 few TGCGCCAGCAGCGCAGGTAGTGTAAGGACTGAAGCTTTCTTT CASSAGSVRTEAFF
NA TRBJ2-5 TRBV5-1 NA TGCGCCAGCAGCTTTGAGCACCCCAAAGAGACCCAGTACTTC CASSFEHPKETQYF
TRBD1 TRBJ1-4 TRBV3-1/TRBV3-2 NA TGTGCCAGCAGCCAAGGTTTTAGCAGGGGGCTGGAAAAACTGTTTTTT CASSQGFSRGLEKLFF
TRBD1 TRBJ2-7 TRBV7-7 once TGTGCCAGCAGCCGCGGGACAGGGGACGCGTACGAGCAGTACTTC CASSRGTGDAYEQYF
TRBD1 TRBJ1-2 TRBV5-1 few TGCGCCAGCAGCTTGGGACAGGGTGACTATGGCTACACCTTC CASSLGQGDYGYTF
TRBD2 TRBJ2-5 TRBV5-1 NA TGCGCCAGCATGCGGACTAGCGGGGAGACCCAGTACTTC CASMRTSGETQYF
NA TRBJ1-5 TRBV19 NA TGTGCCACCTCAGGGGAAACGAGCAATCAGCCCCAGCATTTT CATSGETSNQPQHF
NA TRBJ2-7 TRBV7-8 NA TGTGCCAGCAGCGGCCGGAGAGTCTACGAGCAGTACTTC CASSGRRVYEQYF
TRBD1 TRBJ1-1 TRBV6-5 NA TGTGCCAGCAAATACAGGGGTATCACTGAAGCTTTCTTT CASKYRGITEAFF
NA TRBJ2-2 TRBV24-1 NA TGTGCCACCGGACATCCACAGAACACCGGGGAGCTGTTTTTT CATGHPQNTGELFF
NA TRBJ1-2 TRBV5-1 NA TGCGCCAGCAGCATACAGGGACCGGGAGGGGAAGGCTACACCTTC CASSIQGPGGEGYTF
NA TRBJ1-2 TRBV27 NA TGTGCCAGCAGACTACCGGGGGGGAATGGCTACACCTTC CASRLPGGNGYTF
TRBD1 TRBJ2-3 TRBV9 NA TGTGCCAGCAGCGTAGGTGACAGGGGCCTATTGTGTTTT CASSVGDRGLLCF
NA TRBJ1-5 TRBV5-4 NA TGTGCCAGCAGCTTGGAGGGGGGGAATCAGCCCCAGCATTTT CASSLEGGNQPQHF
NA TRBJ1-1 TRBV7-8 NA TGTGCCAGCAGCCCCGATGGGGCTCGGGACACTGAAGCTTTCTTT CASSPDGARDTEAFF
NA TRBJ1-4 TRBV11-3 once TGTGCCAGCAGCTTAAATCCGGGGTTGTTGGCTAATGAAAAACTGTTTTTT CASSLNPGLLANEKLFF
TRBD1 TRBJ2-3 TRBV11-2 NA TGTGCCAGCAGCTTAAGGGGAGCCGGGACAGGGACAGATACGCAGTATTTT CASSLRGAGTGTDTQYF
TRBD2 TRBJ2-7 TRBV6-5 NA TGTGCCAGCAGTTACTCGCCTAGCGGGCACGAGCAGTACTTC CASSYSPSGHEQYF
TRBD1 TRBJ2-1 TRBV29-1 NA TGCAGCGCCGTGGACAGGGGGATTGAGGATGAGCAGTTCTTC CSAVDRGIEDEQFF
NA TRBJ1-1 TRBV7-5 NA TGTGCCAGAAGCCAAAATAGGGACAGGGGGGCCCATGAAGCTTTCTTT CARSQNRDRGAHEAFF
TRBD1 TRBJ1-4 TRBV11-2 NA TGTGCCAGCAGCCCCGGGACAGACAAACTGTTTTTT CASSPGTDKLFF
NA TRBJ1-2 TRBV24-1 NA TGTGCCACCAGTGCGGGGAGAGGAAACTATGGCTACACCTTC CATSAGRGNYGYTF
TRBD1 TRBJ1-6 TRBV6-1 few TGTGCCAGCAGTGAACCCCGGGACAGGTATAATTCACCCCTCCACTTT CASSEPRDRYNSPLHF
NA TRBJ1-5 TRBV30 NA TGTGCCTGGAGTGTAGATTCAGGGGCCAATCAGCCCCAGCATTTT CAWSVDSGANQPQHF
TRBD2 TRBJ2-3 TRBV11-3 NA TGTGCCAGCAGCCCCGGGGGGAGAGATACGCAGTATTTT CASSPGGRDTQYF
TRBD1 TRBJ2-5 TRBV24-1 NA TGTGCCACCAGTGATACGGGACAGGGGACGGGAGAGACCCAGTACTTC CATSDTGQGTGETQYF